The clone carrying this T cell receptor (beta chain) was seen a few times. No antigen is known for it. This sample was included in a study of T cells after yellow fever vaccination. Study-level information: SMART-Seq v4 Ultra Low Input prepared the low-cell-number fractions. Regarding the study as a whole: Clonotypes shared by both compartments, CD4 and CD8, made up a small share. In post-booster samples, most primary-vaccination clones reappeared (approximately 97% CD4, 70% to 90% CD8). Weaker overall was a secondary response that nonetheless peaked faster, on day 5 versus 15.

V lost 4 bases to trimming and J lost 4 bases; unmatched junction nucleotides: 8. The CDR3 has 15 residues. Germline V gene lookup returns CDR1 DFQATT and CDR2 SNEGSKA (reference sequence). TCRdb re-analysed the 5' RACE reads in MiXCR, keeping a single row per CDR3 protein. This table holds roughly 310,000 distinct CDR3 sequences, more than 3% found once. This TCR was recovered from a man aged 18 to 30 who received the YFV17D yellow fever vaccine. The rearrangement joins TRBV20-1 to TRBJ2-3; 10 nucleotides align to TRBD2. Sequencing used PBMCs, obtained on the day of the yellow fever booster vaccination. The CDR3 DNA reads TGCAGTGCTAAGGCTCTAGCGGGGGCTGCAGATACGCAGTATTTT. Its protein is CSAKALAGAADTQYF.